Listed below are T cell receptor beta chains from one sample, sequenced in a study of blood T cell repertoires in COVID-19. Sequencing used immunoSEQ multiplex PCR; TCRdb keeps in-frame clones, though not all of them. The table lists 110,000 or so clones, more than 80% of them singletons. Material: peripheral blood. These receptors originate from a human donor in a cohort sampled during active COVID-19. Each CDR3 is given with its conserved first and last residue. A D gene is named only where the DNA matches it firmly. Expanded clones are given a class, and other clones once, few, many or no size at all.

clone_size	d_call	v_call	j_call	cdr3_aa	cdr3_nt
NA	NA	TRBV28	TRBJ1-1	CASGRRGWTEAFF	TGTGCCAGCGGCCGGAGGGGTTGGACTGAAGCTTTCTTT
once	NA	TRBV27	TRBJ2-1	CASSLLGSSYNEQFF	TGTGCCAGCAGTTTACTGGGCAGCTCCTACAATGAGCAGTTCTTC
once	NA	TRBV12-3/TRBV12-4	TRBJ2-1	CASSLGGNEQFF	TGTGCCAGCAGTTTAGGAGGTAATGAGCAGTTCTTC
few	TRBD1	TRBV7-6	TRBJ1-5	CASSSTAGTGEQPQHF	TGTGCCAGCAGCTCAACCGCCGGGACAGGGGAACAGCCCCAGCATTTT
NA	NA	TRBV4-3	TRBJ2-3	CASSPQRATDTQYF	TGCGCCAGCAGCCCTCAGCGGGCCACAGATACGCAGTATTTT
NA	NA	TRBV18	TRBJ1-5	CASSPQFNQPQHF	TGTGCCAGCTCACCTCAATTTAATCAGCCCCAGCATTTT
once	TRBD1	TRBV6-2/TRBV6-3	TRBJ1-1	CASSYRQGAEAFF	TGTGCCAGCAGTTACAGGCAGGGGGCTGAAGCTTTCTTT
NA	NA	TRBV6-2/TRBV6-3	TRBJ1-1	CASSYVRETEAFF	TGTGCCAGCAGTTATGTGAGAGAGACTGAAGCTTTCTTT
once	NA	TRBV7-2	TRBJ2-5	CASSLAGTRYF	TGTGCCAGCAGCTTAGCCGGGACACGGTACTTC
NA	NA	TRBV6-6	TRBJ1-2	CASSYTDSNYGYTF	TGTGCCAGCAGTTACACGGACAGTAACTATGGCTACACCTTC
NA	NA	TRBV7-2	TRBJ1-5	CASSPNRGQPQHF	TGTGCCAGCAGCCCCAACCGGGGTCAGCCCCAGCATTTT